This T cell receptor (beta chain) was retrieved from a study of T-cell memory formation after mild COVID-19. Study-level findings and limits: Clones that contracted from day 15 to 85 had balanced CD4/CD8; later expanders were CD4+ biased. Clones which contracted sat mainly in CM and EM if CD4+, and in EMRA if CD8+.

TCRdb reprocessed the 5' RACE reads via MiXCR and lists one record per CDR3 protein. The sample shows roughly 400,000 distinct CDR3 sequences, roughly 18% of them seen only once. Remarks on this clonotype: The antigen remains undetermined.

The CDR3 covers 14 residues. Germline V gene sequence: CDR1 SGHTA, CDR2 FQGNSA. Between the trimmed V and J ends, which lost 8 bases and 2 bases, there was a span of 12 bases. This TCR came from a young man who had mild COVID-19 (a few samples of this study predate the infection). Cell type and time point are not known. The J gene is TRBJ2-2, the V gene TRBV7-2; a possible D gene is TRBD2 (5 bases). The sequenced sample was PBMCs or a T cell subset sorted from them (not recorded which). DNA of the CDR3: TGTGCCAGCCGAGGCGGGTCCAACACCGGGGAGCTGTTTTTT. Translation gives CASRGGSNTGELFF.